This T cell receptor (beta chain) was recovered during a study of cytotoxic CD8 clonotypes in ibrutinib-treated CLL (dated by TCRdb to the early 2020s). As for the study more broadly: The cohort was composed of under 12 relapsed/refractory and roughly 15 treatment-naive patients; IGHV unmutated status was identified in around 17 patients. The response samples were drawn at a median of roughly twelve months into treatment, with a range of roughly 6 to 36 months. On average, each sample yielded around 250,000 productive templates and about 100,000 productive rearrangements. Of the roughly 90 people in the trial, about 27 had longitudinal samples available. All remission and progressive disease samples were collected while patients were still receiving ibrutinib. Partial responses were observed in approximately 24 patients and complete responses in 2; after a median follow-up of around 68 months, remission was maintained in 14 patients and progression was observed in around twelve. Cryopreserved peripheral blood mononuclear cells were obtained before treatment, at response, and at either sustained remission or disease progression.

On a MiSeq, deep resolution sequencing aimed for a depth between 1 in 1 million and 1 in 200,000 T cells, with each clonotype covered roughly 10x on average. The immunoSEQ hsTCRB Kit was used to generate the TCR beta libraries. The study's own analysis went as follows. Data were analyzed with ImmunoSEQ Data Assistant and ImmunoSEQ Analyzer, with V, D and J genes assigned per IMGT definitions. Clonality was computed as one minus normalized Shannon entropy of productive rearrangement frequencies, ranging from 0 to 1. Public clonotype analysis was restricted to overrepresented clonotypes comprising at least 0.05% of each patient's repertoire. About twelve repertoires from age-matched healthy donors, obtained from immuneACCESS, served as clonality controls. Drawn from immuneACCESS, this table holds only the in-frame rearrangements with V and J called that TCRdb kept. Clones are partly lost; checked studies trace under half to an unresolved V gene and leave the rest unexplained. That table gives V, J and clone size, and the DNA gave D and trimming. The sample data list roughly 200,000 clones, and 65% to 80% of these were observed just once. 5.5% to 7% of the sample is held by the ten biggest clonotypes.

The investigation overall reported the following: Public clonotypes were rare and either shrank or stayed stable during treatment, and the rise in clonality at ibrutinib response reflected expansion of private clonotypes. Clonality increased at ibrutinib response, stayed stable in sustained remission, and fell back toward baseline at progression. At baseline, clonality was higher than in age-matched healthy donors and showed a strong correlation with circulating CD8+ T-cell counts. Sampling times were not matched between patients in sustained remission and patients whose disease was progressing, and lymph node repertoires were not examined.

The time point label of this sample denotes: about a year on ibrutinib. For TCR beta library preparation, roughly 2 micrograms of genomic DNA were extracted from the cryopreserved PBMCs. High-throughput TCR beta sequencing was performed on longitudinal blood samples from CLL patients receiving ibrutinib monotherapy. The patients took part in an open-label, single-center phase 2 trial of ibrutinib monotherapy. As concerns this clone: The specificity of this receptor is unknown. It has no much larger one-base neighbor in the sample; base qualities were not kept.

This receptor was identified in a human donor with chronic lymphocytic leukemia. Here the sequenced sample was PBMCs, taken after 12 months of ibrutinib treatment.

Here the CDR3 is given as CASSSNTNTGELFF. The nucleotide sequence reads TGTGCCAGCAGCTCTAATACTAACACCGGGGAGCTGTTTTTT. The rearranged chain carries TRBV7-6 and TRBJ2-2; no confident D gene assignment can be made. The junction carries 8 bases between V and J, which are trimmed by 4 bases and 2 bases respectively. From the cysteine up to the phenylalanine, the CDR3 has a length of 14 residues. Solely the CDR3 DNA is kept, with 42 bases framed from the first base. The germline V gene gives CDR1 as SGHVS and CDR2 as FNYEAQ.